What follows are 8 T cell receptor beta chains derived from one specimen sequenced in a study of T-cell reconstitution after alpha-beta-depleted transplantation in children. Preparation of the TCRbeta library involved a method that used unique molecular identifiers. TCRdb re-derived calls from the PCR reads in MiXCR, one entry per CDR3 protein. In the table there are 260,000 or so distinct CDR3 sequences, approximately 12% of which are singletons. The material was PBMCs from the stem cell graft donor, obtained from the stem cell graft. Receptors were obtained from a human donor who donated a stem cell graft to a child with acute lymphoblastic leukemia.

This clonotype was seen ten or more times. This chain links TRBV12-3 or TRBV12-4 with TRBJ1-2; no definite D call. This CDR3 spans 12 amino acids. V lost 9 bases to trimming and J lost 8 bases, with 16 bases between them. CDR3 sequence: CASGREDGGYTF. In DNA, the CDR3 is TGTGCCAGTGGGCGGGAGGACGGGGGCTACACCTTC.

In its sample, this clonotype was seen many times. The V call is TRBV20-1, the J call TRBJ2-7, with 7 bases aligning to TRBD2. CDR3 length: 11 amino acids. Germline-derived CDR1 and CDR2 are DFQATT and SNEGSKA (reference sequence). J was trimmed by 3 bases and V by 4 bases; bases with no gene match: 0. CDR3 in DNA: TGCAGTGCTATAGCGGGCTACGAGCAGTACTTC. Its protein is CSAIAGYEQYF.

Remarks on this clonotype: This clone may be a read error of a much larger clone one base away. This rearrangement joins TRBV21-1 to TRBJ2-1. TRBV21-1 is given as a pseudogene. The CDR3 has 13 residues. CDR3 nucleotides: TGTGCCAGCGGCGCAGGGACTTTGAATGAGCAGTTCTTC. Translated: CASGAGTLNEQFF.

The chain is built from TRBV28 and TRBJ2-5; D not resolved. The V and J ends lost 4 bases and 4 bases respectively, with 16 bases between them. The germline gives CDR1 MDHEN, CDR2 SYDVKM. The CDR3 is made up of 15 amino acids. CDR3 DNA: TGTGCCAGCAGTTCCCCGTTAGGCATGCTAGAGACCCAGTACTTC. Encoded protein: CASSSPLGMLETQYF.

This chain links TRBV20-1 with TRBJ2-5; 9 bases match TRBD2. The germline V gene has CDR1 DFQATT and CDR2 SNEGSKA (reference sequence). CDR3 length: 15 residues. V trimming: 4 bases; J trimming: 5 bases; junction bases outside the gene matches: 11. The CDR3 coding sequence is TGCAGTGCTAACCTGGCGGGAGGGATCGCCGAGACCCAGTACTTC. It codes for CSANLAGGIAETQYF.

Note on this clonotype: This may come from a read error, since a much larger clone is one base off. V is TRBV6-1 and J is TRBJ1-1, with TRBD1 matching 7 bases. The CDR3 has 15 residues. Unmatched junction bases numbered 9, after V lost 2 bases and J lost 6 bases. Germline lookup yields CDR1 MNHNS and CDR2 SASEGT. In DNA form, the CDR3 reads TGTGCCAGCAGTGAACATCCGCAGGGGGTGGCTGAAGCTTTCTTT. It specifies CASSEHPQGVAEAFF.

At least ten counts were recorded for this clonotype. The chain couples TRBV9 to TRBJ1-4; D not resolved. The V end lost 0 bases, the J end lost 10 bases, and 10 bases lay between the germline ends. The germline V gene has CDR1 SGDLS and CDR2 YYNGEE. The CDR3 is made up of 13 amino acids. The CDR3 here is CASSVAPGGKLFF. CDR3 sequence (DNA): TGTGCCAGCAGCGTAGCCCCGGGCGGAAAACTGTTTTTT. Full variable domain (outside the CDR3, taken from reference TRBV9 and TRBJ1-4): DSGVTQTPKHLITATGQRVTLRCSPRSGDLSVYWYQQSLDQGLQFLIQYYNGEERAKGNILERFSAQQFPDLHSELNLSSLELGDSALYFCASSVAPGGKLFFGSGTQLSVL.

This clonotype has at least ten counts. The genes are TRBV10-3 and TRBJ1-5; D is ambiguous. Germline CDR1 reads ENHRY; CDR2 reads SYGVKD. The CDR3 has 13 amino acids. Trimming took off 5 bases at V and 5 bases at J, with 10 bases between the two ends. The CDR3 DNA follows: TGTGCCATCAGTCAACAGACTTATCAGCCCCAGCATTTT. It translates to CAISQQTYQPQHF.